Detailed here is one TCR beta chain. Antigen specificity is unknown. This specimen comes from a study of response to subunit inactivated influenza vaccine. One entry per CDR3 protein, called by TCRdb with MiXCR from the RT-PCR reads. The table shows fewer than 700,000 distinct CDR3 sequences, with approximately 13% occurring only once. This CDR3 has 15 residues. Germline values: CDR1 SGHTA, CDR2 FQGNSA. The V gene end was trimmed by 5 bases and the J gene end by 6 bases; junction bases not matched to a gene: 10. The study, taken as a whole, reports: Few additional T cells are recruited per seasonal influenza vaccination, authors suggested.

This sample comprised PBMCs from blood, obtained around seven weeks after vaccination. This TCR was sampled from a man aged 45 to 65 who received an inactivated influenza vaccine. This chain links TRBV7-2 with TRBJ2-7, with 10 bases fitting TRBD1. The CDR3 coding sequence is TGTGCCAGCAGCGCCGGGACAGGGGTGATGGGCGAGCAGTACTTC. Protein sequence: CASSAGTGVMGEQYF.